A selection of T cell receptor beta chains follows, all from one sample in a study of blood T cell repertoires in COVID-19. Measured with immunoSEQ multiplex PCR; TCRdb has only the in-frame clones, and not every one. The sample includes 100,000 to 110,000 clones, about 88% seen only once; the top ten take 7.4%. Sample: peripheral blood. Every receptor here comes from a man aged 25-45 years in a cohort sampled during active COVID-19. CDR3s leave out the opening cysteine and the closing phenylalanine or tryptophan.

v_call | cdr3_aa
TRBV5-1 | ASSPEGVSAKNIQY
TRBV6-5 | ASSSLNSLGYGYT
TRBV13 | ASRKALGYNEQF
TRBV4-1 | ASSQARDRDEQY
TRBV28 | ASSFFGGGYT
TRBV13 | ASSLGLRDEQF
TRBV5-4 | ASSPSRESADTQY
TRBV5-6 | ASSYLPGQRSYEQY
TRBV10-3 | AISESFEVTTGYT
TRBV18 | ASSPRRDRPNSPLH
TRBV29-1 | SVARRLATYEQY
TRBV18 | ASSPRSGVNTGELF
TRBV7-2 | ASSLASGGAYNEQF
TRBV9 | ASSVERGTGSPLH
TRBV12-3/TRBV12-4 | ASSFVNEQF
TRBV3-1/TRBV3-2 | ASSQEGTGIYGYT
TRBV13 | ASSSDSFGQTGAQY
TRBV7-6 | ASSLEASGGVNTGELF
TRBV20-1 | SASGGGQGAYEQY
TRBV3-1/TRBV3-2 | ASRRTPGGEESNTGELF
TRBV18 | ASSRGGVPNTEAF
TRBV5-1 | ASSLGDARGAYEQY
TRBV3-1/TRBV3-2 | ASSQGRADTQY
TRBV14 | ASSPFEGAVSYGYT
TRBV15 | ATSRFPENRDRGTYTQY
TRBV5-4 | ASSTVPGQRDTQY
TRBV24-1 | ATSERDRGYGYT
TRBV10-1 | ASRKQKPYEQY
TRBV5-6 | ASSPTGKSGYT
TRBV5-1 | ASSWQTLSGASYNEQF
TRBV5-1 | ASSLEAGQGFYEQY
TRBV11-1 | ASSLGVETQY
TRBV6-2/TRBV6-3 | ASSPPTRVFSNEQF
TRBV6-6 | ASRRQETQY
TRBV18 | ASSPLATGTDTQY
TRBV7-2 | ASLQGAQTEAF
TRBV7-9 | ASSLGGGQETQY
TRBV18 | ASSPRQGAGNTIY